Each of the 13 T cell receptor beta chains below was sequenced from the same sample in a study of blood T cell repertoires in COVID-19. Sequencing was performed with immunoSEQ multiplex PCR; in TCRdb, only in-frame clones are kept and a portion is missing. In the table there are more than 250,000 clones, 86% of which are singletons. The sample was PBMCs or T cells enriched from blood (not recorded which). These receptors originate from a woman in her late teens or twenties who had recovered from COVID-19.

In the case of this clone: The sample contains more than one DNA sequence encoding this CDR3. The chain has TRBV7-9 and TRBJ2-1; D might be TRBD1 (5 bases). Germline CDR1 and CDR2: SEHNR and FQNEAQ (reference sequence). V gave up 3 bases and J gave up 2 bases, with 8 bases separating them. The CDR3 consists of 14 residues. CDR3 region: CASSLSGPYNEQFF. The CDR3, as DNA: TGTGCCAGCAGCTTGTCAGGGCCCTACAATGAGCAGTTCTTC.

The V call is TRBV5-1, the J call TRBJ1-1, with 7 nucleotides matching TRBD1. The V gene's germline CDR1 is SGHRS and CDR2 YFSETQ. The CDR3 runs to 15 residues. V lost 5 bases and J lost 2; bases outside the gene matches: 9. The chain's CDR3 is CASRPFGTDNTEAFF. CDR3 sequence (DNA): TGCGCCAGCAGACCATTCGGGACAGATAACACTGAAGCTTTCTTT.

The chain carries TRBV7-8 and TRBJ2-3; possible D gene TRBD2, 5 bases. Per the germline V gene, CDR1 is SGHVS and CDR2 is FQNEAQ. The CDR3 is made up of 15 amino acids. The V end lost 6 bases, the J end lost 2 bases, and 15 bases lay between the germline ends. CDR3 bases: TGTGCCAGCAGGATACTAGAAAGGTTCACAGATACGCAGTATTTT. Its protein is CASRILERFTDTQYF.

The genes are TRBV3-1 (or the pseudogene TRBV3-2) and TRBJ2-3; 9 bases are shared with TRBD2. The CDR3 extends over 16 amino acids. From germline, CDR1 is LGHDT and CDR2 YNNKEL (reference sequence). The V segment lost 0 bases and the J segment 6 bases; nucleotides outside the gene matches: 7. In nucleotides, the CDR3 is TGTGCCAGCAGCCAAGAAAGGTTAGCGGGAGCTGATACGCAGTATTTT. This translates into CASSQERLAGADTQYF.

The rearrangement joins TRBV24-1 to TRBJ2-1; D possibly corresponds to TRBD2 (6 bases). Trimming left V 2 bases short and J 7 bases short, with 14 bases between. The V gene's germline CDR1 is KGHDR and CDR2 SFDVKD. The CDR3 is 15 residues long. CDR3 sequence reads: CATSDSGLDSNEQFF. CDR3 DNA sequence: TGTGCCACCAGTGATTCGGGACTGGATTCTAATGAGCAGTTCTTC.

This sequence joins TRBV19 and TRBJ2-7; D unclear. The germline V gene encodes CDR1 LNHDA and CDR2 SQIVND (reference sequence). With 1 base removed from V and 3 bases from J, the gap between germline ends came to 7 bases. The CDR3 runs 13 residues. CDR3 loop: CASSIAPGYEQYF. The DNA of the CDR3 is TGTGCCAGTAGTATAGCTCCCGGCTACGAGCAGTACTTC.

This chain links TRBV9 with TRBJ2-3; 9 positions agree with TRBD2. This CDR3 has 18 amino acids. From germline, CDR1 is SGDLS and CDR2 YYNGEE. The V and J ends lost 0 bases and 4 bases, in that order; junction bases with no gene match: 12. CDR3 sequence (DNA): TGTGCCAGCAGCGTAGAGGGAGTAGCGGGGGTTGCCTCAGATACGCAGTATTTT. This translates into CASSVEGVAGVASDTQYF.

This chain uses TRBV5-1 with TRBJ2-5; 10 bases match TRBD1. The CDR3 spans 15 residues. Trimming removed 4 bases from V and 5 bases from J; junction bases left unmatched: 8. CDR1 SGHRS and CDR2 YFSETQ come from the germline V gene. CDR3 in amino acids: CASSLDRGQGETQYF. In nucleotides, the CDR3 is TGCGCCAGCAGCCTTGACAGGGGGCAGGGGGAGACCCAGTACTTC.

This rearrangement joins TRBV3-1 (or the pseudogene TRBV3-2) to TRBJ2-7; D unclear. V gave up 1 base and J gave up 3 bases, with 4 bases separating them. CDR1 and CDR2 (germline): LGHDT, YNNKEL (reference sequence). The CDR3 consists of 12 residues. In DNA, the CDR3 is TGTGCCAGCAGCCAAGGTTACTACGAGCAGTACTTC. As protein: CASSQGYYEQYF.

The chain is built from TRBV10-3 and TRBJ1-1; 9 bases map to TRBD1. Germline CDR1 reads ENHRY; CDR2 reads SYGVKD. The CDR3 is 17 residues long. V shed 2 bases and J 2 bases; nucleotides not matched to a gene: 9. CDR3: CAISEGSGTGFNTEAFF. The CDR3 region has the DNA TGTGCCATCAGTGAGGGGTCCGGGACAGGGTTTAACACTGAAGCTTTCTTT.

The V call is TRBV18, the J call TRBJ1-2; the match to TRBD1 covers 10 bases. Per germline, CDR1 KGHSH and CDR2 LQKENI. The CDR3 covers 16 residues. J was trimmed by 8 bases and V by 5 bases; bases with no gene match: 14. This CDR3 is CASSFRDRGTLVGYTF. CDR3 sequence (DNA): TGTGCCAGCTCATTCCGGGACAGGGGTACGCTGGTCGGCTACACCTTC.

This clone has more than one count but fewer than ten. V usage is TRBV5-6 and J usage is TRBJ2-7; no clear D gene. V was clipped by 3 bases and J by 4 bases, with 5 bases between them. The germline V gene encodes CDR1 SGHDT and CDR2 YYEEEE. The CDR3 sequence is 11 residues long. CDR3 amino acids: CASSSTYEQYF. The CDR3 coding sequence is TGTGCCAGCAGCTCGACTTACGAGCAGTACTTC.

The rearrangement joins TRBV5-6 to TRBJ1-1; D gene uncertain. The CDR3 is 13 amino acids. CDR1 is SGHDT, CDR2 YYEEEE, per germline. Trimming left V 4 bases short and J 0 bases short, with 7 bases between. The CDR3 nucleotides read TGTGCCAGCAGCCTAGGATTGAACACTGAAGCTTTCTTT. It yields the protein CASSLGLNTEAFF.